This paragraph covers one T cell receptor (beta chain) sequence. The antigen remains unidentified. Sample-barcoded 5' priming and a J-beta primer mix drove a second PCR of about 6 to 12 cycles. TCRdb passed the 5' RACE reads through MiXCR, listing each CDR3 protein once. Among 800,000 to 950,000 distinct CDR3 sequences listed, roughly 29% were seen once. These data originate in a study of blood T cells in healthy people across ages. Study-wide results and limits: Researchers report that TCR beta diversity correlated strongly with naive T cell percentage.

Germline values: CDR1 LNHDA, CDR2 SQIVND (reference sequence). Losses at the gene ends were 3 bases for V and 4 bases for J; bases not matched to a gene: 2. The CDR3 loop spans 14 amino acids. The same sample was also used in a study of T cells of mothers and their children.

The sequence came from a woman aged 40 to 50 in good health. Sequencing was done on a sample of blood. V and J are TRBV19 and TRBJ2-3; 9 bases are a match to TRBD1. The CDR3 reads CASSIGTGSDTQYF. The CDR3 region has the DNA TGTGCCAGTAGTATTGGGACAGGGTCAGATACGCAGTATTTT.